Listed below are T cell receptor beta chains from one sample, sequenced in a study of early T cells in non-severe SARS-CoV-2 infection. TCRdb re-derived calls from the 5' RACE reads in MiXCR, one entry per CDR3 protein. The table has tens of thousands of distinct CDR3 sequences, roughly 13% seen once; the top ten hold around 4.5%. Sample: whole blood. Every receptor here comes from an adult who was a healthcare worker with PCR-confirmed SARS-CoV-2 infection or an uninfected control (not recorded which). Each CDR3 is given with its conserved first and last residue. The D gene is left open where the match is weak. Clone size is given for some rows only: seen once, a few or many times, or a class if the clone is expanded.

j_call v_call cdr3_length clone_size d_call cdr3_aa cdr3_nt
TRBJ1-1 TRBV3-1 12 few - CASSQGETEAFF TGTGCCAGCAGCCAAGGGGAGACTGAAGCTTTCTTT
TRBJ1-3 TRBV20-1 12 - - CSARGSGNTIYF TGCAGTGCTAGAGGTTCTGGAAACACCATATATTTT
TRBJ2-3 TRBV5-4 15 many - CASSLAGPRIDTQYF TGTGCCAGCAGCTTGGCCGGGCCAAGGATAGATACGCAGTATTTT
TRBJ1-5 TRBV12-3/TRBV12-4 14 many - CASSRNRDYQPQHF TGTGCCAGCAGTCGTAACAGGGACTATCAGCCCCAGCATTTT
TRBJ1-2 TRBV5-1 14 - - CASSLVGISYGYTF TGCGCCAGCAGCTTGGTAGGGATAAGCTATGGCTACACCTTC
TRBJ2-1 TRBV3-1 14 - - CASSHLDRGNEQFF TGTGCCAGCAGCCATCTGGACCGGGGGAATGAGCAGTTCTTC
TRBJ1-1 TRBV12-3/TRBV12-4 14 few - CASRGAGVSTEAFF TGTGCCAGCAGGGGGGCAGGGGTTAGCACTGAAGCTTTCTTT
TRBJ1-1 TRBV27 16 - - CASSSKRRAVNTEAFF TGTGCCAGCAGTTCGAAGCGGAGGGCGGTGAACACTGAAGCTTTCTTT
TRBJ2-1 TRBV20-1 15 many - CSARETDRTYNEQFF TGCAGTGCTAGAGAAACGGACAGAACCTACAATGAGCAGTTCTTC
TRBJ1-6 TRBV7-8 14 many - CASSLGGVQSPLHF TGTGCCAGCAGCTTGGGGGGGGTTCAATCACCCCTCCACTTT
TRBJ1-5 TRBV6-6 14 many - CASSPDGPNQPQHF TGTGCCAGCAGCCCTGACGGACCCAATCAGCCCCAGCATTTT
TRBJ2-2 TRBV18 17 few TRBD2 CASSLGLAGSGTGELFF TGTGCCAGCTCACTCGGACTAGCGGGGTCAGGAACCGGGGAGCTGTTTTTT
TRBJ2-3 TRBV9 15 - - CASSGQLPSTDTQYF TGTGCCAGCAGCGGACAGCTCCCTAGCACAGATACGCAGTATTTT
TRBJ1-5 TRBV12-3/TRBV12-4 16 - - CASSGRWAAGGQPQHF TGTGCCAGCAGTGGGCGATGGGCAGCGGGTGGACAGCCCCAGCATTTT
TRBJ2-7 TRBV7-9 14 few TRBD1 CASSLGGQGSEQYF TGTGCCAGCAGCTTAGGAGGACAGGGAAGCGAGCAGTACTTC
TRBJ2-3 TRBV11-2 18 many TRBD2 CASSPLSWGAGSTDTQYF TGTGCCAGCAGCCCGCTGTCCTGGGGAGCGGGATCCACAGATACGCAGTATTTT
TRBJ2-5 TRBV7-2 16 - TRBD2 CASSHSYLGGGPSQYF TGTGCCAGCAGCCATTCTTACCTGGGCGGGGGGCCGAGCCAGTACTTC
TRBJ2-2 TRBV29-1 11 many - CSVDAVGELFF TGCAGCGTTGATGCAGTCGGGGAGCTGTTTTTT
TRBJ2-5 TRBV20-1 12 - - CSFGTLQETQYF TGCAGCTTCGGGACTCTCCAAGAGACCCAGTACTTC
TRBJ1-2 TRBV7-9 14 many - CASSVEGVNYGYTF TGTGCCAGCAGCGTAGAGGGCGTAAACTATGGCTACACCTTC
TRBJ1-1 TRBV12-3/TRBV12-4 15 - TRBD1 CASSLGGQGKTEAFF TGTGCCAGCAGTTTGGGGGGACAGGGAAAGACTGAAGCTTTCTTT
TRBJ1-6 TRBV10-3 15 many TRBD1 CAISEWGQGDSPLHF TGTGCCATCAGTGAGTGGGGACAGGGGGACTCACCCCTCCACTTT
TRBJ1-6 TRBV6-2/TRBV6-3 17 few TRBD1 CASSIAGTGWNNSPLHF TGTGCCAGCAGTATCGCGGGGACAGGGTGGAATAATTCACCCCTCCACTTT
TRBJ2-5 TRBV5-8 15 many TRBD1 CASSPGTGNRETQYF TGTGCCAGCAGCCCCGGGACAGGGAATAGGGAGACCCAGTACTTC
TRBJ2-5 TRBV11-3 15 - - CASSLDRGYQETQYF TGTGCCAGCAGCTTAGATCGCGGGTACCAAGAGACCCAGTACTTC
TRBJ2-7 TRBV15 13 many - CATSRDIAYEQYF TGTGCCACCAGCAGAGACATTGCCTACGAGCAGTACTTC
TRBJ2-1 TRBV27 15 - TRBD2 CASRRTRAAYNEQFF TGTGCCAGCAGGCGGACTAGGGCAGCTTACAATGAGCAGTTCTTC
TRBJ2-7 TRBV20-1 13 many - CSASTDSIYEQYF TGCAGTGCTAGTACAGATAGCATCTACGAGCAGTACTTC
TRBJ2-2 TRBV5-1 14 many - CASSRDANTGELFF TGCGCCAGCAGCAGGGACGCGAACACCGGGGAGCTGTTTTTT
TRBJ2-2 TRBV28 14 - - CATAIRQYTGELFF TGTGCCACCGCGATTCGACAGTACACCGGGGAGCTGTTTTTT
TRBJ2-3 TRBV6-5 15 many - CASSFKPRGMDTQYF TGTGCCAGCAGTTTCAAGCCCCGAGGGATGGATACGCAGTATTTT
TRBJ1-1 TRBV29-1 13 few - CSVAGDFNTEAFF TGCAGCGTTGCCGGGGATTTCAACACTGAAGCTTTCTTT
TRBJ1-6 TRBV6-5 17 many - CASSPPHRKDMNSPLHF TGTGCCAGCAGCCCCCCCCACAGAAAGGATATGAATTCACCCCTCCACTTT
TRBJ2-3 TRBV20-1 11 - - CSARSTDTQYF TGCAGTGCTAGGAGTACAGATACGCAGTATTTT
TRBJ1-1 TRBV28 11 few - CASSANTEAFF TGTGCCAGCAGTGCGAACACTGAAGCTTTCTTT
TRBJ2-7 TRBV5-1 16 few TRBD1 CASSFTRQGGSYEQYF TGCGCCAGCAGCTTTACCCGACAGGGGGGATCCTACGAGCAGTACTTC
TRBJ2-2 TRBV29-1 13 many TRBD1 CSSTGSGTGELFF TGCAGCTCGACAGGGTCGGGCACCGGGGAGCTGTTTTTT
TRBJ2-4 TRBV27 13 many - CASSRGFRNIQYF TGTGCCAGCAGTAGGGGTTTTAGAAACATTCAGTACTTC
TRBJ1-2 TRBV6-5 15 many - CASSYFASPFYGYTF TGTGCCAGCAGTTACTTTGCCAGCCCCTTCTATGGCTACACCTTC
TRBJ1-5 TRBV6-6 12 - - CASTDDLQPQHF TGTGCCAGCACCGACGACTTACAGCCCCAGCATTTT
TRBJ1-5 TRBV12-3/TRBV12-4 13 few - CASAGPNYQPQHF TGTGCCAGCGCCGGACCGAACTATCAGCCCCAGCATTTT
TRBJ1-3 TRBV12-3/TRBV12-4 16 many TRBD1 CASSRPGQLSGNTIYF TGTGCCAGCAGCAGACCGGGACAGCTCTCTGGAAACACCATATATTTT
TRBJ1-2 TRBV12-3/TRBV12-4 15 - - CASSFWDRANYGYTF TGTGCCAGCAGTTTTTGGGATAGGGCTAACTATGGCTACACCTTC
TRBJ1-6 TRBV9 14 - - CATSEGQPHSPLHF TGTGCCACCTCGGAAGGGCAGCCACATTCACCCCTCCACTTT